Reported below is one TCR beta chain. The antigen is unknown. The sample originates from a study of CD8 T cells in Susac syndrome. Study results and limitations: The authors acknowledged that their TCR sequencing and HLA analysis involved a relatively small number of individuals.

Reverse transcription of roughly 0.45 to 1 ug RNA used random hexamers. TCRdb re-called the immunoSEQ multiplex PCR reads with MiXCR, one entry per CDR3 protein. The data contain roughly 200,000 distinct CDR3 sequences, around 95% of them seen just once; the ten biggest clones take up 0.15% to 0.2%. The authors carried out high-throughput sequencing of TCR beta. They applied it to CD8+ and CD4+ T cells obtained from blood. TEMRA cells were FACS-enriched, and CD8+ and CD4+ T cells were isolated negatively. V lost 5 bases, J lost 0 bases, and 11 bases lay in between. The CDR3 is 15 amino acids. The germline V gene encodes CDR1 MNHNS and CDR2 SASEGT.

V is TRBV6-1 and J is TRBJ2-1; D remains unclear. The TCR originated in a human donor with multiple sclerosis. The sample was CD8+ T cells from PBMCs. The CDR3, as DNA: TGTGCCAGCAGTTCTTTCAGGATCTCCTACAATGAGCAGTTCTTC. The encoded protein is CASSSFRISYNEQFF.